The clone carrying this T cell receptor beta chain was counted only a few times. Its matching antigen is unknown. These data originate in a study of T cell repertoires in cytomegalovirus infection. Findings of the study overall: HLA-C-restricted TCR beta clonotypes specific for CMV led the ex vivo response.

TCRdb reprocessed the reads with MiXCR, giving one entry per CDR3 protein. The sample lists hundreds of thousands of distinct CDR3 sequences, roughly 30% occurring once. The sequence came from a human donor in good health (CMV status not recorded). Some clones in this sample may be carry-over from other donors' samples. Sequenced material: cultured CD8+ T cells from PBMCs, taken from culture after CMV antigen stimulation.

The CDR3 region is CASTEFSRGGTEAFF. CDR3 DNA: TGTGCCAGTACCGAATTTAGCCGGGGGGGGACTGAAGCTTTCTTT. The J gene is TRBJ1-1, the V gene TRBV19; D may be TRBD1 (5 bases). The CDR3 is 15 residues long. Trimming shortened V by 7 bases and J by 5 bases, and 20 bases separated the two germline ends. Germline V gene data show CDR1 as LNHDA and CDR2 as SQIVND (reference sequence).